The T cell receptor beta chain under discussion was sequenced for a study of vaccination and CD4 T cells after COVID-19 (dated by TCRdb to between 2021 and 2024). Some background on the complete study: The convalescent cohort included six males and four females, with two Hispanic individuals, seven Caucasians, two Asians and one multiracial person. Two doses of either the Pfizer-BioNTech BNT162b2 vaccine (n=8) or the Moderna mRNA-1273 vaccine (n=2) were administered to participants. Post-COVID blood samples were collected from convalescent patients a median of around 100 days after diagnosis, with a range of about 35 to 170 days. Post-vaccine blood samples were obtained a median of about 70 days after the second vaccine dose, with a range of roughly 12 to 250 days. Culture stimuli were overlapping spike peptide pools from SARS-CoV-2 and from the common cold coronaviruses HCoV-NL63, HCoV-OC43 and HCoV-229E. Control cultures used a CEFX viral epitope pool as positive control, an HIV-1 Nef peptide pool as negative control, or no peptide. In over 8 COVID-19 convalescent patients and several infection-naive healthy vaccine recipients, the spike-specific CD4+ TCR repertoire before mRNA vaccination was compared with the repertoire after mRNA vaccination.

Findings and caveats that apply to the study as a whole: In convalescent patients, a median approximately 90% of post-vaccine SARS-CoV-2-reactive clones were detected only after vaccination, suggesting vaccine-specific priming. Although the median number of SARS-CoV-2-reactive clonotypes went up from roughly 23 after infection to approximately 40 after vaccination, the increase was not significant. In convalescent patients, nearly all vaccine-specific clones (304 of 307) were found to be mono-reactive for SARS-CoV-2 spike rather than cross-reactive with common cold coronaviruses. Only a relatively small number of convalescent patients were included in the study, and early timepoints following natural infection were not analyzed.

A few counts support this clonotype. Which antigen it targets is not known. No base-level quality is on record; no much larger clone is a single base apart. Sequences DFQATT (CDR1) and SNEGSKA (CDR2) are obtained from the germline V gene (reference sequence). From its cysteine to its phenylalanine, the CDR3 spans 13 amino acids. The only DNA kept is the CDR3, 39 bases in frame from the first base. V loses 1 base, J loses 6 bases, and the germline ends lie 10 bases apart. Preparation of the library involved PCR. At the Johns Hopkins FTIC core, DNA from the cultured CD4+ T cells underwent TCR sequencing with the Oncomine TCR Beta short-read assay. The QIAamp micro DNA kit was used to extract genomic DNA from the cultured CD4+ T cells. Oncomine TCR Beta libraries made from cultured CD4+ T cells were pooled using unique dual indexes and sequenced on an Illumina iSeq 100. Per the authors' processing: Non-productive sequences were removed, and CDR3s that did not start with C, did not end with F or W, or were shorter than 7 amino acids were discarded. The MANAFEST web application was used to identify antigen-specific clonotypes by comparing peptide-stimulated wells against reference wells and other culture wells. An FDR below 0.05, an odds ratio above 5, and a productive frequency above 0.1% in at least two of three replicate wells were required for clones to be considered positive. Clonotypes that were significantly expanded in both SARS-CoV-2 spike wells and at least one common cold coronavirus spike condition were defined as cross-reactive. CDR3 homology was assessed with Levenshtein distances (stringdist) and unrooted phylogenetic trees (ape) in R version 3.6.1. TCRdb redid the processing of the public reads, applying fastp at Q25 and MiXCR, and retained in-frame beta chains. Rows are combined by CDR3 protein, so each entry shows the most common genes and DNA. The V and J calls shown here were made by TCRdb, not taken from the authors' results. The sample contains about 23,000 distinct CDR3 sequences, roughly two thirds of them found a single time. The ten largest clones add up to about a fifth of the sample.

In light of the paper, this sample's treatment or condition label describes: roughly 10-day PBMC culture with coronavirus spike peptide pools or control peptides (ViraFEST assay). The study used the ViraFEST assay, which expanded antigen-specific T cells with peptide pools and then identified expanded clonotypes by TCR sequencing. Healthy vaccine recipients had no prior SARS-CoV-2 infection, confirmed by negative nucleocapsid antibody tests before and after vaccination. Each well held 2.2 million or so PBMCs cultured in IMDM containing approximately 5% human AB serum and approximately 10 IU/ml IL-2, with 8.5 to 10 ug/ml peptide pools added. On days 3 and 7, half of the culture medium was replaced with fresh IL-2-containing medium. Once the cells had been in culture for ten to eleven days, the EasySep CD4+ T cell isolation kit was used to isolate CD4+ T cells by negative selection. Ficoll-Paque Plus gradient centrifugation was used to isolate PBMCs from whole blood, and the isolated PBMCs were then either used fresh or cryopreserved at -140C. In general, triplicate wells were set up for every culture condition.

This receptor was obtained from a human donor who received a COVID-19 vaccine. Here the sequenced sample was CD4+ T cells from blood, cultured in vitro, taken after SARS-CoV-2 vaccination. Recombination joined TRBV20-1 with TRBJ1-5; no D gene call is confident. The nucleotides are TGCAGTGCTAGAGTAAGGTCAGGTCAGCCCCAGCATTTT. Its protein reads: CSARVRSGQPQHF.